The entry below describes one TCR beta chain. The target of this receptor is not known. Base-call qualities are not available, and no considerably larger clone is one nucleotide away. These data come from a study of T-cell memory formation after mild COVID-19 (TCRdb year 2021). The study in broad terms: TCR sequence clusters from the two donors were found to be largely donor specific. In a couple of donors, T-cell clones that expanded and contracted after mild COVID-19 were tracked by sequencing TCRalpha and TCRbeta repertoires over time. Two young, previously healthy adult volunteers made up the cohort, one male and one female.

For sequencing, an Illumina NovaSeq 6000 was employed. TCRalpha and TCRbeta cDNA libraries were constructed by 5'RACE with constant-segment primers, with sample barcodes and unique molecular identifiers being introduced. RNA was extracted from every sample with Trizol reagent. Library amplification was performed in two PCR steps, and a second sample barcode and Illumina TruSeq adapters were introduced in the second step. Sequencing of libraries was performed on an Illumina NovaSeq with 2 x 150 bp paired-end reads. Processing in the source paper ran as follows. Demultiplexing of reads and collapsing into UMI-guided consensus sequences were performed with migec v1.2.7. Using mixcr v2.1.11, the UMI consensuses were aligned to TRA and TRB V and J templates and assembled into clonotypes. A clonotype was counted as expanded or contracted only when both edgeR and NoisET called the clonotype significant, with the noise models trained on biological replicates. For edgeR calls, the cutoffs were a false discovery rate-adjusted p below 0.01 and a log2 fold-change threshold of 1. PCA with hierarchical clustering of max-normalized trajectories of the 1000 most abundant clonotypes was used as exploratory dynamics analysis. Each responding clone was given a CD4 or CD8 phenotype based on the CD4+ and CD8+ repertoires, which had been sequenced separately. Clones were called with MiXCR by TCRdb after fastp trimmed the public reads at Q25, and only in-frame beta chains were retained. Rows merge per CDR3 protein into single entries with the most common DNA and genes. The V and J calls were not made by the authors but by TCRdb's processing. This sample holds 350,000 to 500,000 distinct CDR3 sequences; more than 15% were observed only once. 20% to 25% of the sample rests with the top ten.

PBMCs were isolated by Ficoll-Paque density gradient centrifugation. CDR1 and CDR2 are drawn from the germline V gene: SNHLY, FYNNEI. After removal of 10 bases from V and 1 base from J, the junction retains 8 bases not matched to a gene. Measured from the cysteine to the phenylalanine, the CDR3 is 14 residues long. Just CDR3 DNA is preserved here, 42 bases in frame from base 1. What the research found in general, with its limitations: Some responding clones were detected in pre-infection memory, which suggested that pre-existing cross-reactive memory T cells had joined the SARS-CoV-2 response. Contracting CD4+ clones turned up mainly in the CM and EM memory subsets, whereas EMRA was where CD8+ clones were enriched. The second-wave clones that peaked on day 37 were not confirmed to be SARS-CoV-2 specific. The study covered only a couple of mild cases, and larger cohorts including severe cases with pre-infection samples were considered necessary. Clones contracting from day 15 to 85 had balanced CD4/CD8 phenotypes, while a second wave expanding from day 15 to 37 was biased towards CD4+.

The TCR originated in a man between 18 and 35 years old who had mild COVID-19 (a few samples of this study predate the infection). The sample titles of this study are shuffled in the database, so cell type and time point are left out; the donor was told from shared clones. Input material: PBMCs or a T cell subset sorted from them (not recorded which). The sequence links TRBV2 to TRBJ2-3, with TRBD2 matching 7 junction bases. The DNA sequence reads TGTGCCACCGCGACTAGCATAGGCACAGATACGCAGTATTTT. This is translated as CATATSIGTDTQYF.